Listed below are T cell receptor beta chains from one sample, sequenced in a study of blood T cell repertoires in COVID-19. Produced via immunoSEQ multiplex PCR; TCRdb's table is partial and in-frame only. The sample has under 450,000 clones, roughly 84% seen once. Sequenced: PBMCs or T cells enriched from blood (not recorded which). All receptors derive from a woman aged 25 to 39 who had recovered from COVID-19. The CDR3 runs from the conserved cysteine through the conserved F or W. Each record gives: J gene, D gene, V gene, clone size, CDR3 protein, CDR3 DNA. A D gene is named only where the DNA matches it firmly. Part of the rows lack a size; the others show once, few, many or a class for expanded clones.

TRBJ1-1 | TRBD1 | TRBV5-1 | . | CASSLAQGQGLLFF | TGCGCCAGCAGCTTGGCCCAGGGACAGGGTTTACTTTTCTTT
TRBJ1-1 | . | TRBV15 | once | CATSRARRELNTEAFF | TGTGCCACCAGCAGAGCCCGCCGGGAATTGAACACTGAAGCTTTCTTT
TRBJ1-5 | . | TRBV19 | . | CASSIATGPQHF | TGTGCCAGTAGTATAGCCACAGGTCCCCAGCATTTT
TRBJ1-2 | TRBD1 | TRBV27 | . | CASSFTGGGGYTF | TGTGCCAGCAGTTTCACAGGGGGAGGGGGCTACACCTTC
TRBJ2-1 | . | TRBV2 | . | CASSERGLPYNEQFF | TGTGCCAGCAGTGAAAGGGGTCTACCCTACAATGAGCAGTTCTTC
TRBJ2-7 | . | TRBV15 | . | CATRGGTYEQYF | TGTGCCACCAGAGGAGGTACCTACGAGCAGTACTTC
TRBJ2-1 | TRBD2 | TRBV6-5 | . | CASTLAGWGNEQFF | TGTGCCAGCACCTTAGCGGGCTGGGGGAATGAGCAGTTCTTC
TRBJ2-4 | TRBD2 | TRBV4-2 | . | CASSQGTSGGDIQYF | TGTGCCAGCAGCCAGGGGACTAGCGGGGGTGACATTCAGTACTTC
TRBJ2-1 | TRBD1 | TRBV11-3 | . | CASSLDRGFKNEQFF | TGTGCCAGCAGCTTAGACAGGGGGTTCAAAAATGAGCAGTTCTTC
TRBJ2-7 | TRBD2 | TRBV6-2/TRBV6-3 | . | CASSYSSASGDYEQYF | TGTGCCAGCAGTTACTCGTCAGCTAGCGGGGACTACGAGCAGTACTTC
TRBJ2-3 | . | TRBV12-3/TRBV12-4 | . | CASKLTDTQYF | TGTGCCAGCAAACTCACAGATACGCAGTATTTT
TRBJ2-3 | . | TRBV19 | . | CASSSTGPDTQYF | TGTGCCAGTAGTTCAACAGGGCCAGATACGCAGTATTTT
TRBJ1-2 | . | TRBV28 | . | CASSSAQGNYGYTF | TGTGCCAGCAGTTCGGCCCAGGGGAACTATGGCTACACCTTC
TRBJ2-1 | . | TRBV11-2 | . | CASSLEIGGRRAEQFF | TGTGCCAGCAGCTTAGAGATCGGGGGGCGAAGGGCCGAGCAGTTCTTC
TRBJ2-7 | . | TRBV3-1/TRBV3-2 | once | CASSQETSYPSYEQYF | TGTGCCAGCAGCCAAGAAACTAGTTACCCCTCCTACGAGCAGTACTTC
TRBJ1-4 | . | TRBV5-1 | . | CASSLAAGANEKLFF | TGCGCCAGCAGCTTGGCCGCGGGGGCTAATGAAAAACTGTTTTTT
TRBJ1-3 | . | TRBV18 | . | CASSPSRAGAGNTIYF | TGTGCCAGCTCACCAAGTCGGGCAGGGGCTGGAAACACCATATATTTT
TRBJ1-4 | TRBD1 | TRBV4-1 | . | CASSQVDREGEKLFF | TGCGCCAGCAGCCAAGTAGACAGGGAAGGTGAAAAACTGTTTTTT
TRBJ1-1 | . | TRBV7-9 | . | CASSLDRFNTEAFF | TGTGCCAGCAGCTTAGACAGGTTTAACACTGAAGCTTTCTTT
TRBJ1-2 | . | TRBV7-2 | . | CASRAGQTLRGYTF | TGTGCCAGCAGGGCCGGACAGACCCTTAGGGGCTACACCTTC
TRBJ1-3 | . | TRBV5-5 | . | CASSLLGGGNTIYF | TGTGCCAGCAGCTTGCTTGGGGGCGGGAACACCATATATTTT
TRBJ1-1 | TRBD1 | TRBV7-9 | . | CASSRGQGGVNTEAFF | TGTGCCAGCAGCCGGGGACAGGGGGGAGTTAACACTGAAGCTTTCTTT
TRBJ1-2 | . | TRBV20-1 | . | CSARGVYGYTF | TGCAGTGCTAGAGGAGTCTATGGCTACACCTTC
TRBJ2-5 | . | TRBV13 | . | CASSSARGETQYF | TGTGCCAGCAGCTCGGCAAGGGGAGAGACCCAGTACTTC
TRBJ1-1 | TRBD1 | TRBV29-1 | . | CSAGTGGSRAFF | TGTAGCGCGGGGACAGGGGGCTCGCGAGCTTTCTTT
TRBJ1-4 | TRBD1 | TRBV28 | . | CASSLPGGYEKLFF | TGTGCCAGCAGTTTACCAGGGGGCTATGAAAAACTGTTTTTT
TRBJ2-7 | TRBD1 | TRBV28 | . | CASSLIGTGSDEQYF | TGTGCCAGCAGTTTAATAGGGACAGGGAGCGACGAGCAGTACTTC
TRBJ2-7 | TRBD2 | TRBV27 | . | CASRLAGNLYEQYF | TGTGCCAGCCGACTAGCGGGGAACCTGTACGAGCAGTACTTC
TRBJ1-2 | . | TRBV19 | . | CASIGSRGTNYGYTF | TGTGCCAGTATTGGAAGCAGGGGAACTAACTATGGCTACACCTTC
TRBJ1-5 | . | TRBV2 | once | CASEEGGLSNQPQHF | TGTGCCAGCGAAGAGGGAGGCCTTAGCAATCAGCCCCAGCATTTT
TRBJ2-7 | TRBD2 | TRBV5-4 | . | CASSPTSVSYEQYF | TGTGCCAGCAGCCCCACTAGCGTCTCCTACGAGCAGTACTTC
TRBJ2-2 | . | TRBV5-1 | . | CASSLDLDSGELFF | TGCGCCAGCAGCTTGGACTTAGATTCCGGGGAGCTGTTTTTT
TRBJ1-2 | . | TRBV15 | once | CATSRDRANYGYTF | TGTGCCACCAGCAGAGATCGGGCTAACTATGGCTACACCTTC
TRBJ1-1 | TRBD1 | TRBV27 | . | CASSAWTGSNTEAFF | TGTGCCAGCAGTGCCTGGACAGGGTCGAACACTGAAGCTTTCTTT
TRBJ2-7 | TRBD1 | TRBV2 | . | CASSEARQGGYEQYF | TGTGCCAGCAGTGAGGCTAGACAGGGGGGTTACGAGCAGTACTTC
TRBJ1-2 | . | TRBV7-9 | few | CASSLGAGLGGYTF | TGTGCCAGCAGCTTAGGGGCAGGGCTGGGTGGCTACACCTTC
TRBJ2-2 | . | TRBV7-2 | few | CASSRQTNTGELFF | TGTGCCAGCAGCCGCCAGACTAACACCGGGGAGCTGTTTTTT
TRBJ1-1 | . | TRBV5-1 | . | CASSWGVGNTEAFF | TGCGCCAGCAGCTGGGGGGTAGGGAACACTGAAGCTTTCTTT
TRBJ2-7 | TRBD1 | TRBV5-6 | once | CASSLTGTAYEQYF | TGTGCCAGCAGCTTAACCGGGACAGCCTACGAGCAGTACTTC
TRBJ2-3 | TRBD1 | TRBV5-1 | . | CASSLGQGGDTQYF | TGCGCCAGCAGCTTGGGACAGGGGGGAGATACGCAGTATTTT
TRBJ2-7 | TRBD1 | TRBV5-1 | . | CASSPRDRDSEQYF | TGCGCCAGCAGCCCGAGGGACAGGGACTCCGAGCAGTACTTC
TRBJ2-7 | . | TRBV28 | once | CASSFSYEQYF | TGTGCCAGCAGTTTCAGCTACGAGCAGTACTTC
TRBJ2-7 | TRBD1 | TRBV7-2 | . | CASSHPGQATYEQYF | TGTGCCAGCAGTCATCCGGGACAGGCGACCTACGAGCAGTACTTC
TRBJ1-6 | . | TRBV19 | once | CASSIGSNSPLHF | TGTGCCAGTAGTATTGGGAGTAATTCACCCCTCCACTTT
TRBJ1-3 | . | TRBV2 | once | CASSGHVTLSGNTIYF | TGTGCCAGCAGTGGACATGTTACCCTCTCTGGAAACACCATATATTTT
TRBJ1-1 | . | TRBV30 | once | CAWSVLGGSWTEAFF | TGTGCCTGGAGTGTACTTGGGGGCTCCTGGACTGAAGCTTTCTTT
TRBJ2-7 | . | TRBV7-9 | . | CASSLSHQSYEQYF | TGTGCCAGCAGCTTATCCCACCAGTCCTACGAGCAGTACTTC
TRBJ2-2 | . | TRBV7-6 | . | CASSLAPGGGESAGELFF | TGTGCCAGCAGCTTAGCGCCGGGTGGAGGGGAGTCGGCCGGGGAGCTGTTTTTT